This T cell receptor beta chain was recorded in a study of blood T cells in healthy people across ages. Findings and caveats of the study: No conclusive comparison of naive versus antigen-experienced cells was possible with unsorted PBMCs. Higher diversity and more naive CD4+ cells were features of long-lived donors, compared to aged donors. In these data, TCR beta diversity tracked strongly with naive T cell percentage.

As to this clonotype: Its antigen is as yet unknown.

With 6 bases clipped from V and 3 bases from J, the junction kept 14 bases outside the gene matches. Germline V CDR1 and CDR2: SQVTM, ANQGSEA. This CDR3 is 16 amino acids long. Next came a second PCR, run for about 7 to 11 cycles, which used a sample-barcoded 5' primer along with a J-beta primer mix. In TCRdb, the 5' RACE reads were re-called with MiXCR into one record per CDR3 protein. Of about 1.4 million distinct CDR3 sequences listed, approximately 63% are singletons. The chain recombines TRBV29-1 with TRBJ2-5; 9 bases fit TRBD1. The receptor was derived from a man younger than 35 in good health. Source material: blood. The CDR3 DNA is TGCAGCGTCGCCGGGACAGGGACGAGGGGGAAAGAGACCCAGTACTTC. Encoded protein: CSVAGTGTRGKETQYF.